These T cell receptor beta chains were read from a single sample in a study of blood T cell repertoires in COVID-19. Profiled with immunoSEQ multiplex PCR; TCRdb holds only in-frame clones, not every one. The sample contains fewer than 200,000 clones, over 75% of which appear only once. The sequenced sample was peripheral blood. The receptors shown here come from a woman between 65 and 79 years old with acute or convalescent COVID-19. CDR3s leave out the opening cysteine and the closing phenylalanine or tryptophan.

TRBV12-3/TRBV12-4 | ASSWTENYGYT
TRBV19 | ASSRGQTIEKLF
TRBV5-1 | ASSLQGFGTEAF
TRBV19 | ASSPQRGLAGSDTQY
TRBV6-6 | ASNRQASPLH
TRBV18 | ASSDSRVTSGNEQF
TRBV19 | ASSIADTGTEAF
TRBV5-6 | ASNLDSWNEQF
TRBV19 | ASSIRASGNEQF
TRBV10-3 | AISEPEPGGYT
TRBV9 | ASSVTSLNTGELF
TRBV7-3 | ASSRLAGGYNEQF
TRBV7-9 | ASSSGTSQAF
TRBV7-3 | ASSLTRENTEAF
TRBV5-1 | ASSPGEGGTYTEAF
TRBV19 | ASSIAGQGLGEKLF
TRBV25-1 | ASRNWGDSGYT
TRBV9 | ASSVGPGTINEKLF
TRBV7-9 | ASSRVWTEAF
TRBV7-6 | ASSLALAGVQETQY
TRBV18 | ASSPGTGENTEAF
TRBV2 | ASSLDGGGTDTQY
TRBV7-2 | ASSPQGAQPQH
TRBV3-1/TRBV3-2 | ASSQDSGSGQTQY
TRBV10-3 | AISDPAAGVGNIQY
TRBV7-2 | ASSLWGTREQY
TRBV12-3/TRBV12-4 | ASSSGVTGRAF
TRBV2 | ASSRTSGQETQY
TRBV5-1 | ASSFGGEQY
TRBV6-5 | ASRLDRDLYEQY
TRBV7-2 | ASSLPAGTYEQY
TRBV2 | AGTRGNSDTIY
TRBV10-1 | ASSEASGRETGQF
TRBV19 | ASRDRGPVSADTQY
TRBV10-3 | AISVQGAYYNEQF
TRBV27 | ASSRGLGNEQF
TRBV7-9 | ASSTLSGAKNIQY
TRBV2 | ASSEWTGGGRTWELF
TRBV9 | ASSVQSGANVLT
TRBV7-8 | ASSLAGGNSYNSPLH
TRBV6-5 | ASSETGGDSYGYT
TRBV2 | ASTPLTGFNEQY
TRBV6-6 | ASSPDQFRSSGANVLT
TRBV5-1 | ASSLGGTGTSEQY
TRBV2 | ASSSTGQGPNQPQH
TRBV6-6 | ASSHQRSEKLF
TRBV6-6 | ASSYSGTGVNYGYT
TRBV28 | ASSFHTGNYGYT
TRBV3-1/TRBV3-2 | ASSQGGRTGPGYT